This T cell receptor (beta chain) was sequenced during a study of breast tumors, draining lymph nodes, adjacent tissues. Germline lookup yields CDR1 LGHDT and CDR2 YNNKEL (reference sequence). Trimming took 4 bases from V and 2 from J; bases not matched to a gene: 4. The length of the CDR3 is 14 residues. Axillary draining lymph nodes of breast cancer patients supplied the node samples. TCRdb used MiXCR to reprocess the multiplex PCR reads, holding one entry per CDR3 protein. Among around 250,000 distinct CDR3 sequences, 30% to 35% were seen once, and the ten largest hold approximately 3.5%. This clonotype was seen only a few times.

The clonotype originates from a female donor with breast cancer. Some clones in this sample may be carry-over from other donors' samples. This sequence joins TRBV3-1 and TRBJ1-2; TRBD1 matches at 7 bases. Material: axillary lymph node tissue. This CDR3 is CASSRQQGNYGYTF. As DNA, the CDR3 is TGTGCCAGCAGCCGCCAACAGGGGAACTATGGCTACACCTTC.